The 27 T cell receptor beta chains below come from one sample, sequenced in a study of T cell repertoires in cytomegalovirus infection. TCRdb fed the reads into MiXCR, producing one record per CDR3 protein. The sample includes roughly 180,000 distinct CDR3 sequences, approximately 28% seen only once; the top ten take 30% to 40%. The sample taken for sequencing was PBMCs. These TCRs come from a human donor in good health (CMV status not recorded). Some clones in this sample may be carry-over from other donors' samples.

This clonotype turned up a few times. The chain couples TRBV6-4 to TRBJ2-1; TRBD2 matches at 9 bases. The junction had 11 bases not matched to a gene; V was cut back by 4 bases and J by 7 bases. Germline assignment: CDR1 MRHNA and CDR2 SNTAGT. This CDR3 contains 16 residues. CDR3 protein: CASSVAASGEGNEQFF. The CDR3 region has the DNA TGTGCCAGCAGTGTGGCCGCTAGCGGGGAAGGAAATGAGCAGTTCTTC.

This clonotype was detected only a few times. A junction end diverges from the germline sequence, so it may reflect a read error. This chain uses TRBV7-7 with TRBJ1-1; D gene uncertain. The CDR3 runs to 15 residues. Germline V gene sequence: CDR1 SSHAT, CDR2 FNYEAQ (reference sequence). The CDR3 DNA is TGTGCTAGCAGCCCCCAGATCGGGGTCCTCACTGAAGCTTTCTTT. It translates to CASSPQIGVLTEAFF.

The chain uses TRBV7-9 and TRBJ2-3; 10 positions agree with TRBD2. This CDR3 has 16 residues. Trimming at V came to 5 bases and at J to 0 bases, leaving 5 bases not matched to a gene. CDR1 and CDR2 from the germline V gene are SEHNR and FQNEAQ (reference sequence). CDR3 sequence reads: CASSPTSGVSTDTQYF. CDR3 in DNA: TGTGCCAGCAGCCCCACTAGCGGGGTAAGCACAGATACGCAGTATTTT.

The V and J genes are TRBV9 and TRBJ1-1; TRBD1 is a possible D gene (5 bases). Germline CDR1 SGDLS, CDR2 YYNGEE. CDR3 length equals 15 residues. Deletions cut 3 bases from V and 1 base from J, with 13 bases between. The CDR3 DNA follows: TGTGCCAGCAGCGATGGGGGTTCGGGGAACACTGAAGCTTTCTTT. Translated: CASSDGGSGNTEAFF.

The chain's CDR3 is CASSLAGAGNTQYF. Here the CDR3 DNA reads TGCGCCAGCAGCTTGGCTGGGGCCGGGAATACGCAGTATTTT. The rearrangement uses TRBV5-1 and TRBJ2-3; D assignment may be TRBD1 or TRBD2 (5 bases each). V lost 0 bases and J 7 bases, leaving 12 bases between the germline ends. This CDR3 region has 14 residues. Per the germline V gene, CDR1 is SGHRS and CDR2 is YFSETQ.

This clonotype came up many times. The V call is TRBV2, the J call TRBJ2-2; no clear D. This CDR3 contains 13 residues. Trimming pared 7 bases from V and 2 bases from J, leaving 8 bases between. From germline, CDR1 is SNHLY and CDR2 FYNNEI. The CDR3, as DNA: TGTGCCAGCAAGCCTGACAACACCGGGGAGCTGTTTTTT. Translation: CASKPDNTGELFF.

As DNA, the CDR3 is TGCAGTGCTCGACGGGGGACAGGGATGCCGGGCAATCAGCCCCAGCATTTT. It yields the protein CSARRGTGMPGNQPQHF. V usage is TRBV20-1 and J usage is TRBJ1-5; 9 bases match TRBD1. CDR1 and CDR2 (germline): DFQATT, SNEGSKA (reference sequence). The CDR3 consists of 17 residues. The J segment lost 2 bases and the V segment lost 5 bases, leaving 13 bases of the junction unmatched.

This chain connects TRBV12-3 or TRBV12-4 to TRBJ2-3; D is unresolved. This CDR3 is built from 12 residues. The V end lost 6 bases, the J end lost 6 bases, and 10 bases lay between the germline ends. The CDR3 reads CASSPNGDTQYF. CDR3 DNA: TGTGCCAGCAGCCCCAATGGGGATACGCAGTATTTT.

This clonotype showed up many times. The genes are TRBV7-2 and TRBJ1-1, with D uncertain. With 4 bases removed from V and 4 bases from J, the gap between germline ends came to 7 bases. The germline V gene has CDR1 SGHTA and CDR2 FQGNSA. CDR3 length: 12 amino acids. CDR3 amino acids: CASSYVGTEAFF. The DNA for the CDR3 is TGTGCCAGCAGCTATGTTGGCACTGAAGCTTTCTTT. Complete variable domain (other parts from reference TRBV7-2 and TRBJ1-1): GAGVSQSPSNKVTEKGKDVELRCDPISGHTALYWYRQSLGQGLEFLIYFQGNSAPDKSGLPSDRFSAERTGGSVSTLTIQRTQQEDSAVYLCASSYVGTEAFFGQGTRLTVV.

This sequence joins TRBV7-8 and TRBJ2-1, with a tentative D call TRBD1 (5 bases). The CDR3 is made up of 16 amino acids. Between the trimmed V and J ends, which lost 0 bases and 0 bases, there was a span of 9 bases. Germline V CDR1 and CDR2: SGHVS, FQNEAQ. The CDR3 loop reads CASSLAGRASYNEQFF. CDR3 bases: TGTGCCAGCAGCTTAGCTGGCAGGGCCTCCTACAATGAGCAGTTCTTC.

This clonotype was counted ten times or more. The chain combines TRBV12-3 or TRBV12-4 with TRBJ1-2, with no clear D. The V end lost 5 bases, the J end lost 1 base, and 11 bases lay between the germline ends. The CDR3 sequence is 14 residues long. CDR3 amino acids: CASSPPLINYGYTF. CDR3 nucleotide sequence: TGTGCCAGCAGTCCACCCCTCATTAACTATGGCTACACCTTC.

In its sample, this clonotype was seen a few times. This chain uses TRBV5-6 with TRBJ2-5; 7 bases match TRBD1. CDR1 and CDR2 (germline): SGHDT, YYEEEE. The V gene end was trimmed by 3 bases and the J gene end by 4 bases; junction bases not matched to a gene: 12. CDR3 length: 16 residues. The CDR3 DNA follows: TGTGCCAGCAGCTCGGGCAAGGGGGCAAATCCAGAGACCCAGTACTTC. It yields the protein CASSSGKGANPETQYF.

The rearrangement uses TRBV29-1 and TRBJ1-2; 7 bases align to TRBD1. Losses at the gene ends were 5 bases for V and 4 bases for J; bases not matched to a gene: 4. Germline V gene sequence: CDR1 SQVTM, CDR2 ANQGSEA. The length of the CDR3 is 12 residues. The CDR3 nucleotides are TGCAGCGTTCCGACAGGGTTCTATGGCTACACCTTC. Protein sequence: CSVPTGFYGYTF.

This chain joins TRBV29-1 and TRBJ1-1, with TRBD1 matching over 10 bases. This CDR3 has 12 residues. Trimming took 7 bases from V and 5 from J; bases not matched to a gene: 4. The germline V gene has CDR1 SQVTM and CDR2 ANQGSEA. The CDR3 nucleotides are TGCAGCGCCTGGACAGGGGGGACTGAAGCTTTCTTT. This translates into CSAWTGGTEAFF.

This clonotype appeared a few times. V and J are TRBV6-4 and TRBJ1-2; D perhaps matches TRBD1 (5 bases). The CDR3 has 13 amino acids. Germline lookup yields CDR1 MRHNA and CDR2 SNTAGT. Between the trimmed V and J ends, which lost 0 bases and 4 bases, there was a span of 6 bases. The CDR3 spells CASSDSGTYGYTF. CDR3 DNA: TGTGCCAGCAGTGACTCCGGGACCTATGGCTACACCTTC.

Remarks on this clonotype: One junction end disagrees with the germline gene, perhaps due to a read error. The chain employs TRBV4-1 and TRBJ1-1; no clear D. There are 14 residues in the CDR3. CDR1 is MGHRA, CDR2 YSYEKL, per germline. The CDR3 nucleotides read TGCGCCAGCAGCCAAGATTCGGATAACACTGTAGCTTTCTTT. Residues: CASSQDSDNTVAFF.

This sequence joins TRBV20-1 and TRBJ2-1, with a possible D match to TRBD2 (6 bases). Between the trimmed V and J ends, which lost 8 bases and 1 base, there was a span of 12 bases. From germline, CDR1 is DFQATT and CDR2 SNEGSKA (reference sequence). CDR3 length: 13 amino acids. The CDR3 sequence is CSFRGSSYNEQFF. CDR3 coding DNA: TGCAGTTTCCGGGGGTCGTCCTACAATGAGCAGTTCTTC.

The chain uses TRBV6-2 or TRBV6-3 and TRBJ1-2, with 9 bases matching TRBD1. The CDR3 length is 15 residues. The ends lost 6 bases at V and 5 bases at J; junction bases unmatched: 10. Looked up from germline, CDR1 is MNHEY and CDR2 is SVGEGT. The CDR3 is CASSISNRGLYGYTF. CDR3 DNA: TGTGCCAGCAGCATATCGAACAGGGGGCTGTATGGCTACACCTTC.

This clonotype has more than one count but fewer than ten. The chain recombines TRBV7-9 with TRBJ1-2; 7 nucleotides line up with TRBD1. The trim removed 1 base at V and 4 bases at J, leaving 3 bases unmatched. The germline CDR1 and CDR2 sequences are SEHNR and FQNEAQ (reference sequence). This CDR3 comprises 14 residues. Written as DNA, the CDR3 is TGTGCCAGCAGCTTAGAGGGACAGACCTATGGCTACACCTTC. Its translation is CASSLEGQTYGYTF. Filled out from reference TRBV7-9 and TRBJ1-2, the complete variable domain reads DTGVSQNPRHKITKRGQNVTFRCDPISEHNRLYWYRQTLGQGPEFLTYFQNEAQLEKSRLLSDRFSAERPKGSFSTLEIQRTEQGDSAMYLCASSLEGQTYGYTFGSGTRLTVV.

This chain connects TRBV4-3 to TRBJ2-2; a weak D match, TRBD2 (5 bases). This CDR3 comprises 14 residues. CDR1 and CDR2 (germline): LGHNA, YSLEER. The V and J ends lost 1 base and 6 bases respectively, with 9 bases between them. CDR3 DNA sequence: TGCGCCAGCAGCCAAGGGAGGCCGGCCGGGGAGCTGTTTTTT. Protein sequence: CASSQGRPAGELFF.

The chain carries TRBV5-1 and TRBJ1-4; maybe TRBD1 (6 bases). The V and J ends lost 4 bases and 2 bases respectively, with 12 bases between them. From germline, CDR1 is SGHRS and CDR2 YFSETQ. The CDR3 is 15 residues long. The CDR3 coding sequence is TGCGCCAGCAGCCGCACAGGGACCACTAATGAAAAACTGTTTTTT. Protein sequence: CASSRTGTTNEKLFF.

The chain has TRBV7-2 and TRBJ2-7, with TRBD2 matching 10 bases. The CDR3 is made up of 15 amino acids. With V trimmed by 7 bases and J by 7 bases, 13 bases remained unmatched. Germline V gene lookup returns CDR1 SGHTA and CDR2 FQGNSA. The CDR3 loop is CASILGGLAVKEQYF. The CDR3 DNA reads TGTGCCAGCATCTTGGGAGGACTAGCGGTGAAGGAGCAGTACTTC.

The V gene is TRBV7-4, the J gene TRBJ1-4; possible D gene TRBD1, 5 bases. The CDR3 runs 14 residues. In germline, CDR1 is SGHVT, CDR2 SQSDAQ. V was clipped by 3 bases and J by 8 bases, with 13 bases between them. CDR3 protein: CASSLGTRREKLFF. CDR3 sequence (DNA): TGTGCCAGCAGCTTGGGGACCCGCAGGGAAAAACTGTTTTTT.

CDR3 sequence: CASSPHRDRETQYF. CDR3 nucleotide sequence: TGTGCCAGCAGCCCTCACAGGGATCGAGAGACCCAGTACTTC. The chain links TRBV5-8 to TRBJ2-5, with D maybe TRBD1 (6 bases). Trimming left V 4 bases short and J 4 bases short, with 14 bases between. The CDR3 extends over 14 amino acids. Germline CDR1 is SGHTS and CDR2 is YDEGEE. Combining the CDR3 with reference TRBV5-8 and TRBJ2-5 gives the whole variable domain EAGVTQSPTHLIKTRGQQATLRCSPISGHTSVYWYQQALGLGLQFLLWYDEGEERNRGNFPPRFSGRQFPNYSSELNVNALELEDSALYLCASSPHRDRETQYFGPGTRLLVL.

This clonotype came up a few times. A junction end diverges from the germline sequence, so it may reflect a read error. The rearrangement links TRBV7-8 to TRBJ2-7; 9 bases align to TRBD1. The CDR3 spans 10 residues. CDR1 and CDR2 (germline): SGHVS, FQNEAQ. The CDR3 spells CASSSGQGGF. The CDR3 bases are TGTGCCAGCAGCTCGGGACAGGGAGGCTTC.

The chain recombines TRBV5-1 with TRBJ2-3; 11 bases agree with TRBD2. Germline values: CDR1 SGHRS, CDR2 YFSETQ. The V gene end was trimmed by 0 bases and the J gene end by 3 bases; junction bases not matched to a gene: 9. The CDR3 covers 18 residues. The CDR3 loop reads CASSLGLAGIQSTDTQYF. Written as DNA, the CDR3 is TGCGCCAGCAGCTTGGGACTAGCGGGGATACAGTCTACAGATACGCAGTATTTT.

This clonotype was picked up many times. The chain links TRBV7-2 to TRBJ1-1; TRBD1 matches 9 bases. Germline V gene lookup returns CDR1 SGHTA and CDR2 FQGNSA. V shed 1 base, J shed 0 bases, and the junction held 3 bases outside the gene matches. The CDR3 is 16 amino acids. The CDR3 DNA sequence: TGTGCCAGCAGCTTAGGACAGGGGGGAATGAACACTGAAGCTTTCTTT. Translated, it gives CASSLGQGGMNTEAFF.